This T cell receptor (beta chain) originates from a study of blood T cell repertoires in COVID-19. For the study at large: Material from acute and convalescent COVID-19 was sourced from the United States, Italy and Spain.

How the authors handled the data: Amplification of reference gene primers provided the estimated nucleated cell counts. This table comes from immunoSEQ multiplex PCR, and its TCRdb copy is limited to in-frame clones, with some not included. Clone size and the V and J calls come from that table; the DNA yielded D and trimming. The data show 130,000 or so clones, roughly 89% seen once. Germline lookup yields CDR1 GTSNPN and CDR2 SVGIG (reference sequence). V was pared by 2 bases and J by 2 bases, with 9 bases between. CDR3 length: 13 amino acids. Each participant's cohort was designated according to participant-reported clinical history. Cohort 3 recovery required two negative PCRs, clearance, or symptom resolution.

The sample taken for sequencing was PBMCs or T cells enriched from blood (not recorded which). The TCR was taken from a woman in her 30s who had recovered from COVID-19. The chain uses TRBV30 and TRBJ1-2, with D uncertain. For the CDR3, the DNA is TGTGCCTGGAGTAGAGGGTTCAACTATGGCTACACCTTC. Its translation: CAWSRGFNYGYTF.